A selection of T cell receptor beta chains follows, all from one sample in a study of T cell responses to AZD1222 COVID-19 vaccine. Clones were read by immunoSEQ multiplex PCR, and TCRdb kept only the in-frame ones, dropping some. Among about 180,000 clones listed, about 90% were seen once. This specimen consisted of peripheral blood, obtained 28 days after the second AZD1222 dose. All receptors derive from an adult who received the AZD1222 COVID-19 vaccine. The CDR3 runs from the conserved cysteine through the conserved F or W. The D gene is left open where the match is weak. Clone size is stated in some rows and not others, as once, few, many or a class when expanded.

clone_size	d_call	v_call	j_call	cdr3_aa	cdr3_nt
-	-	TRBV5-5	TRBJ1-2	CASSPGPAANYGYTF	TGTGCCAGCAGCCCGGGACCCGCCGCTAACTATGGCTACACCTTC
-	-	TRBV6-2/TRBV6-3	TRBJ1-5	CASSYGQGRQPQHF	TGTGCCAGCAGTTACGGGCAGGGGAGACAGCCCCAGCATTTT
-	-	TRBV24-1	TRBJ2-2	CATSDSGLYTGELFF	TGTGCCACCAGTGACTCCGGACTGTACACCGGGGAGCTGTTTTTT
-	-	TRBV7-2	TRBJ1-2	CASSPGEGWGYTF	TGTGCCAGCAGCCCAGGGGAGGGGTGGGGCTACACCTTC
-	TRBD1	TRBV19	TRBJ2-1	CASSKTGWGDEQFF	TGTGCCAGTAGTAAGACAGGGTGGGGAGATGAGCAGTTCTTC
-	-	TRBV3-1/TRBV3-2	TRBJ2-3	CASSLSHSPVTDTQYF	TGTGCCAGCAGCCTATCACATTCCCCCGTCACAGATACGCAGTATTTT
-	-	TRBV6-2/TRBV6-3	TRBJ1-6	CASTPTGINSPLHF	TGTGCCAGCACCCCAACAGGGATTAATTCACCCCTCCACTTT
-	TRBD1	TRBV19	TRBJ1-4	CASSSTGFGYEKLFF	TGTGCCAGTAGTTCGACAGGGTTTGGTTACGAAAAACTGTTTTTT
-	TRBD2	TRBV5-6	TRBJ2-7	CASSLVGGSYEQYF	TGTGCCAGCAGCTTGGTCGGCGGGAGCTACGAGCAGTACTTC
-	-	TRBV6-5	TRBJ1-3	CASSYSLQPGNTIYF	TGTGCCAGCAGTTACTCTTTACAGCCTGGAAACACCATATATTTT
-	-	TRBV4-2	TRBJ1-4	CASSPGSGNEKLFF	TGTGCCAGCAGCCCGGGGAGTGGTAATGAAAAACTGTTTTTT
few	-	TRBV18	TRBJ1-1	CASSPPEYSPGSEAFF	TGTGCCAGCTCACCACCGGAATATAGCCCCGGGAGTGAAGCTTTCTTT
-	-	TRBV9	TRBJ1-3	CASSPGTASGNTIYF	TGTGCCAGCAGCCCGGGGACGGCCTCTGGAAACACCATATATTTT
-	-	TRBV14	TRBJ2-3	CASSRTDTQYF	TGTGCCAGCAGCCGCACAGATACGCAGTATTTT
-	TRBD1	TRBV19	TRBJ1-6	CASSRDRGPLNSPLHF	TGTGCCAGTAGTCGAGACAGGGGACCACTTAATTCACCCCTCCACTTT
-	-	TRBV9	TRBJ2-4	CASSVDRENIQYF	TGTGCCAGCAGCGTAGACAGGGAAAACATTCAGTACTTC
-	-	TRBV2	TRBJ1-1	CASSEGRATWGAFF	TGTGCCAGCAGTGAGGGAAGGGCCACCTGGGGAGCTTTCTTT
-	TRBD1	TRBV25-1	TRBJ1-2	CASGTGNYGYTF	TGTGCCAGCGGGACAGGGAACTATGGCTACACCTTC
-	-	TRBV2	TRBJ1-1	CASSERGPHTEAFF	TGTGCCAGCAGTGAACGGGGGCCCCACACTGAAGCTTTCTTT
-	-	TRBV7-2	TRBJ2-7	CASSLQGYEQYF	TGTGCCAGCAGTCTACAGGGCTACGAGCAGTACTTC
-	-	TRBV19	TRBJ2-1	CASSRQAYNEQFF	TGTGCCAGTAGTAGACAGGCTTACAATGAGCAGTTCTTC
many	-	TRBV4-1	TRBJ1-5	CASSQRSGQPQHF	TGCGCCAGCAGCCAACGTTCGGGTCAGCCCCAGCATTTT
once	TRBD2	TRBV5-5	TRBJ2-5	CASSPGTSGEETQYF	TGTGCCAGCAGCCCCGGGACTAGCGGGGAAGAGACCCAGTACTTC
-	-	TRBV7-2	TRBJ2-7	CASSNNAGSSREQYF	TGTGCCAGCAGCAATAACGCGGGGAGCTCGCGGGAGCAGTACTTC
-	TRBD2	TRBV5-1	TRBJ2-3	CASSSSGGGLSTDTQYF	TGCGCCAGCAGCTCGTCTGGCGGGGGACTTAGCACAGATACGCAGTATTTT
-	-	TRBV9	TRBJ1-2	CASSVYGRPASYTF	TGTGCCAGCAGCGTGTACGGGCGGCCAGCCAGCTACACCTTC